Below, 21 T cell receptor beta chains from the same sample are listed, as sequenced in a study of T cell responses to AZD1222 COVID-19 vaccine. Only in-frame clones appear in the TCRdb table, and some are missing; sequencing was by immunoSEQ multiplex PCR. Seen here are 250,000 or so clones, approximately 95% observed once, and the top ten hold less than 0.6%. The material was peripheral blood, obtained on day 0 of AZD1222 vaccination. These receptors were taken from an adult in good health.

CDR3 in DNA: TGCGCCAGCAGCCCAGGGACCCTTCGCGGGAGGGGGCAGGAAGAGACCCAGTACTTC. Translation gives CASSPGTLRGRGQEETQYF. The chain employs TRBV4-1 and TRBJ2-5; 9 bases fit TRBD2. This CDR3 is 19 amino acids long. The germline gives CDR1 MGHRA, CDR2 YSYEKL. Trimming cost V 4 bases and J 3 bases; bases outside gene matches: 18.

As DNA, the CDR3 is TGTGCCAGCACGGACAGGGGTGTCTATGGCTACACCTTC. Its protein is CASTDRGVYGYTF. This chain joins TRBV19 and TRBJ1-2; 9 bases fit TRBD1. Germline CDR1 and CDR2: LNHDA and SQIVND (reference sequence). Trimming removed 9 bases from V and 4 bases from J; junction bases left unmatched: 6. The CDR3 spans 13 residues.

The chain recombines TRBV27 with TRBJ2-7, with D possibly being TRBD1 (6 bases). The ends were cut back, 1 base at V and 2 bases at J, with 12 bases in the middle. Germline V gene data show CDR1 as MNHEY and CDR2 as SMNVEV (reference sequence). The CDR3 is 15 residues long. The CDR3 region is CASSLWATGTYEQYF. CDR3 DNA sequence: TGTGCCAGCAGTTTATGGGCAACAGGGACCTACGAGCAGTACTTC.

The CDR3 here is CASSPGQTETQYF. In nucleotides, the CDR3 is TGTGCCAGCAGCCCAGGGCAGACAGAGACCCAGTACTTC. The rearrangement links TRBV9 to TRBJ2-5; D possibly corresponds to TRBD1 (5 bases). Deletions cut 4 bases from V and 4 bases from J, with 11 bases between. CDR3 length: 13 residues. Per the germline V gene, CDR1 is SGDLS and CDR2 is YYNGEE.

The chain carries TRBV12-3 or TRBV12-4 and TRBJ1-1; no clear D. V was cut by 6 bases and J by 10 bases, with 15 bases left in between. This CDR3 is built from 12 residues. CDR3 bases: TGTGCCAGCAGCCCACTGTGGGAGGGAGCTTTCTTT. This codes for CASSPLWEGAFF.

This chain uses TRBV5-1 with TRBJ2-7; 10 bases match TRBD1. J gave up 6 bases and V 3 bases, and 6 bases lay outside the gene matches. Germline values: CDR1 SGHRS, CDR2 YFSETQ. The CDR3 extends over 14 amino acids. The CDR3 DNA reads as TGCGCCAGCAGCTCCGGGACAGGGGTTCGCGAGCAGTACTTC. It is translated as CASSSGTGVREQYF.

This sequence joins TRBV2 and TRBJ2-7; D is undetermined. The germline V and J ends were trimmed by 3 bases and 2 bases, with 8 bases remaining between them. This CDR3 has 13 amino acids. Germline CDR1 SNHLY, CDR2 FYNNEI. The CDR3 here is CASSEMGTYEQYF. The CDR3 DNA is TGTGCCAGCAGTGAGATGGGGACCTACGAGCAGTACTTC. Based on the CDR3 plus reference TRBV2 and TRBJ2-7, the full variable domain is EPEVTQTPSHQVTQMGQEVILRCVPISNHLYFYWYRQILGQKVEFLVSFYNNEISEKSEIFDDQFSVERPDGSNFTLKIRSTKLEDSAMYFCASSEMGTYEQYFGPGTRLTVT.

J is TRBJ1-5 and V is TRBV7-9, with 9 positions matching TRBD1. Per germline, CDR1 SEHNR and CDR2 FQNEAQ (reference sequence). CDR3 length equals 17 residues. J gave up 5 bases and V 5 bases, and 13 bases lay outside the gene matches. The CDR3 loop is CASSPGSAGQGYQPQHF. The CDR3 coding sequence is TGTGCCAGCAGCCCCGGATCAGCGGGACAGGGCTATCAGCCCCAGCATTTT.

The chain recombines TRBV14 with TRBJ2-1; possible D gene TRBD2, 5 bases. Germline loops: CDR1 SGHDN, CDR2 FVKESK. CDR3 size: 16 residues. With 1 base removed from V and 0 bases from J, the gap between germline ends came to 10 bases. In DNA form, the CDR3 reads TGTGCCAGCAGCCAAGGGAGGCCAGCCTCCTACAATGAGCAGTTCTTC. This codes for CASSQGRPASYNEQFF.

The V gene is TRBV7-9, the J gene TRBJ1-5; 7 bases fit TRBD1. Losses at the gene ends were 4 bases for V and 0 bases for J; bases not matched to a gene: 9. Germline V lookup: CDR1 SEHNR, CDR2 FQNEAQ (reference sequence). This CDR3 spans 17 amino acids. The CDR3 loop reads CASSCRQGFYSNQPQHF. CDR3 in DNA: TGTGCCAGCAGCTGCCGACAGGGTTTTTATAGCAATCAGCCCCAGCATTTT.

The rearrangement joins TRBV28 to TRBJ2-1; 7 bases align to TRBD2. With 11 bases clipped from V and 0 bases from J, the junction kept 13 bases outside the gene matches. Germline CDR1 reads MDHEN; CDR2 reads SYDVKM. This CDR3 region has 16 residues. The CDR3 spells CACSTGGRDSYNEQFF. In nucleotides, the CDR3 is TGTGCCTGCTCAACCGGCGGGAGAGACTCCTACAATGAGCAGTTCTTC.

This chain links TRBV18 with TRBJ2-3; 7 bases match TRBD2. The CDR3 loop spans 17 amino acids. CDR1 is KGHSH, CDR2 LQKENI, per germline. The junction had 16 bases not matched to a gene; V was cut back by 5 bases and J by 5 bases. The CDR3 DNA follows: TGTGCCAGCTCATCATCGGGCGGGAGCCCTCGGGGAGATACGCAGTATTTT. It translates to CASSSSGGSPRGDTQYF.

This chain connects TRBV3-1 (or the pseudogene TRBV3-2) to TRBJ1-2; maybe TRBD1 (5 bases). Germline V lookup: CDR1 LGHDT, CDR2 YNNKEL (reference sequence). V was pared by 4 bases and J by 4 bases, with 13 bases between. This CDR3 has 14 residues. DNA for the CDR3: TGTGCCAGCAGCCCCCCGGGGGGTGTCTATGGCTACACCTTC. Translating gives CASSPPGGVYGYTF.

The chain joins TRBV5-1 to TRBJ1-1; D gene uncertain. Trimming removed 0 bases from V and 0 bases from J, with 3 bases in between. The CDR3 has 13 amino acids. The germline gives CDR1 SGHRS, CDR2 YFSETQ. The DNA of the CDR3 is TGCGCCAGCAGCTTGGATGTGAACACTGAAGCTTTCTTT. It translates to CASSLDVNTEAFF.

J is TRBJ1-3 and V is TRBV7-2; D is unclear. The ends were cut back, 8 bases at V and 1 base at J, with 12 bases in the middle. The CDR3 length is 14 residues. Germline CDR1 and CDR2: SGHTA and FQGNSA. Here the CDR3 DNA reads TGTGCCAGCCGAGCCGGGCGTTCTGGAAACACCATATATTTT. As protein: CASRAGRSGNTIYF.

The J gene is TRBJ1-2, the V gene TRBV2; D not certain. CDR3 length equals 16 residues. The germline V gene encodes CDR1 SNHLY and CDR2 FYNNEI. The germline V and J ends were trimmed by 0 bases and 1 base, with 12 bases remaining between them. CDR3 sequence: CASSEAQRRINYGYTF. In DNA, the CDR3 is TGTGCCAGCAGTGAAGCGCAGCGGAGGATTAACTATGGCTACACCTTC.

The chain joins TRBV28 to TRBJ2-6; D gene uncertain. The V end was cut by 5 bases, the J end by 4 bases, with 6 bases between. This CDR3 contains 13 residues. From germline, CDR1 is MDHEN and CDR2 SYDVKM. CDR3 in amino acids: CASSPPGANVLTF. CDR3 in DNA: TGTGCCAGCAGTCCCCCCGGGGCCAACGTCCTGACTTTC.

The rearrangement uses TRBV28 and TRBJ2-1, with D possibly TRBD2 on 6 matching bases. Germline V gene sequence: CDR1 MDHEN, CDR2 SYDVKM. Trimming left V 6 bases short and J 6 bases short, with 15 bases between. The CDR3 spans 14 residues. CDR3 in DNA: TGTGCCAGCAGCACCTCGGGACTGAGCAATGAGCAGTTCTTC. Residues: CASSTSGLSNEQFF.

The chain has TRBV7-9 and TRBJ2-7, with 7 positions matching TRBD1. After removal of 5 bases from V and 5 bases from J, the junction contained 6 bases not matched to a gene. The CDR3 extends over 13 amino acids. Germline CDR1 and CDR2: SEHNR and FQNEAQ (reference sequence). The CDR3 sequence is CASSLTGADEQYF. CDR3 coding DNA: TGTGCCAGCAGCCTTACAGGGGCGGACGAGCAGTACTTC. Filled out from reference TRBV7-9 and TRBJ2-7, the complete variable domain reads DTGVSQNPRHKITKRGQNVTFRCDPISEHNRLYWYRQTLGQGPEFLTYFQNEAQLEKSRLLSDRFSAERPKGSFSTLEIQRTEQGDSAMYLCASSLTGADEQYFGPGTRLTVT.

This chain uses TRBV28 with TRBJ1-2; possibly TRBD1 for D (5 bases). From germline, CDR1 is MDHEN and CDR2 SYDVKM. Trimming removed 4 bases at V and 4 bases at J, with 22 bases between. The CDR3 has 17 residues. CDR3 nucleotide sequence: TGTGCCAGCAGTTCCACCGGGGCCTTAAAGTACGGCTATGGCTACACCTTC. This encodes CASSSTGALKYGYGYTF.

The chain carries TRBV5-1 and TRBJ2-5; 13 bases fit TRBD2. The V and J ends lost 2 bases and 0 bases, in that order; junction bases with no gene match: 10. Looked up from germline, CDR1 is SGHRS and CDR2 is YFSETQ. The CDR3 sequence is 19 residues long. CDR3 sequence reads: CASSLAGLAGAGNQETQYF. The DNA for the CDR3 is TGCGCCAGCAGCTTAGCCGGACTAGCGGGGGCCGGGAACCAAGAGACCCAGTACTTC.